This is a list of T cell receptor beta chains from one sample in a study of tumor-infiltrating lymphocytes in primary liver carcinoma. One entry per CDR3 protein results from TCRdb running MiXCR on the multiplex PCR reads. The table includes almost 200,000 distinct CDR3 sequences, less than 75% detected once. Sample: peripheral blood. The receptors shown here come from a woman aged 55-75 years with primary liver carcinoma and hepatitis B virus infection. The CDR3 runs from the conserved cysteine through the conserved F or W. A D gene is named only where the DNA matches it firmly. Only part of the rows carry a size: once, few, many, or a class if the clone is expanded.

D gene | J gene | V gene | clone size | CDR3 protein | CDR3 DNA
. | TRBJ1-6 | TRBV14 | once | CASTLSGSLLHF | TGTGCCAGCACCCTGTCGGGGTCACTCCTCCACTTC
. | TRBJ2-2 | TRBV28 | . | CASANRNTGELFF | TGTGCCAGCGCCAACAGGAACACCGGGGAGCTGTTTTTT
. | TRBJ2-7 | TRBV11-2 | . | CASSHKWVEFSYEQYF | TGTGCTAGCAGCCACAAGTGGGTCGAGTTTTCCTACGAGCAGTACTTC
. | TRBJ2-7 | TRBV11-3 | . | CTSSLGTDSYEEYF | TGTACCAGCAGCTTAGGTACAGATTCCTACGAGGAGTACTTC
. | TRBJ1-2 | TRBV5-1 | . | CASSHGQDYGYTF | TGCGCCAGCAGTCACGGGCAGGACTATGGCTACACCTTC
. | TRBJ2-1 | TRBV28 | . | CASSLVESNEQFF | TGTGCTAGCAGTTTAGTAGAGTCTAATGAGCAGTTCTTC
. | TRBJ2-1 | TRBV5-1 | few | CASRVPSGNNEQFF | TGCGCCAGCAGGGTCCCAAGCGGTAACAATGAGCAGTTCTTC
TRBD2 | TRBJ2-7 | TRBV5-1 | . | CASSLGLVPYEQYF | TGCGCCAGCAGCCTGGGACTAGTCCCGTACGAGCAGTACTTC
. | TRBJ2-7 | TRBV14 | . | CASSLRLYDQYF | TGTGCCAGCAGCCTACGGCTCTACGACCAGTACTTC
. | TRBJ2-3 | TRBV11-2 | many | CASSLGGLSTDTQYF | TGTGCCAGCAGCTTAGGAGGCCTTAGCACAGATACGCAGTATTTT
TRBD1 | TRBJ1-1 | TRBV29-1 | many | CSADRGYTMNTEAFF | TGCAGCGCTGACAGGGGGTATACGATGAACACTGAAGCTTTCTTT
. | TRBJ2-2 | TRBV11-2 | . | CANSRRGNTGELSF | TGCGCCAACAGCCGGAGGGGAAACACCGGGGAGCTGTCTTTT
. | TRBJ1-1 | TRBV28 | . | CASSPQGGSTEAFF | TGTGCCAGCAGCCCCCAGGGAGGGTCCACTGAAGCTTTCTTT
TRBD1 | TRBJ1-2 | TRBV30 | . | CAWSQGELYGYTF | TGTGCCTGGTCTCAGGGGGAACTGTATGGCTACACCTTC
. | TRBJ2-7 | TRBV4-2 | many | CASSQDRWEQYF | TGTGCCAGCAGCCAAGATCGCTGGGAGCAGTACTTC
. | TRBJ1-2 | TRBV5-1 | . | CVSSLYNYGYTF | TGCGTCAGCAGCTTGTATAACTATGGCTACACCTTC
. | TRBJ2-7 | TRBV11-2 | . | CASSLGRSPSYEQYF | TGCGCCAGCAGCTTAGGCAGGAGCCCCTCCTACGAGCAGTACTTC